This TCR beta chain stems from a study of blood T cell repertoires in COVID-19. Sequencing used immunoSEQ multiplex PCR; TCRdb keeps in-frame clones, though not all of them. The sample contains 100,000 or so clones, roughly 96% of which appear only once. V shed 1 base and J shed 1 base, with 8 bases lying between them. The CDR3 totals 15 residues. Germline V gives CDR1 MNHNS, CDR2 SASEGT. Sequenced material: peripheral blood. The receptor was derived from a human donor with active COVID-19. The donor label of this sample is uncertain. The rearrangement uses TRBV6-1 and TRBJ1-3; D ambiguous. For the CDR3, the DNA is TGTGCCAGCAGTGAAGGGGAGTTATCTGGAAACACCATATATTTT. Translating it yields CASSEGELSGNTIYF.